A single sample gave rise to the 12 T cell receptor beta chains below, sequenced in a study of T cell responses to AZD1222 COVID-19 vaccine. This table comes from immunoSEQ multiplex PCR, and its TCRdb copy is limited to in-frame clones, with some not included. Of under 150,000 clones in the sample, approximately 91% were seen once. Sequenced here: peripheral blood, sampled on day 0 of AZD1222 vaccination. All receptors come from an adult in good health.

V usage is TRBV7-3 and J usage is TRBJ2-3; D may be TRBD1 (5 bases). This CDR3 has 15 amino acids. The V gene lost 5 bases and the J gene lost 2 bases, with 14 bases spanning the gap. Germline V lookup: CDR1 SGHTA, CDR2 FQGTGA. CDR3 nucleotide sequence: TGTGCCAGCAGCCCCGTCGGCAGGGACACAGATACGCAGTATTTT. Protein sequence: CASSPVGRDTDTQYF.

This sequence joins TRBV5-1 and TRBJ1-2, with 8 nucleotides matching TRBD1. The V gene end was trimmed by 0 bases and the J gene end by 6 bases; junction bases not matched to a gene: 1. Germline V lookup: CDR1 SGHRS, CDR2 YFSETQ. The CDR3 is 13 residues long. CDR3 sequence reads: CASSLGTGNGYTF. CDR3 nucleotides: TGCGCCAGCAGCTTGGGGACAGGGAATGGCTACACCTTC.

The table lists this clone with a count of one. The chain uses TRBV13 and TRBJ2-7; 7 bases align to TRBD1. CDR1 PRHDT and CDR2 FYEKMQ come from the germline V gene (reference sequence). Trimming took 5 bases from V and 1 from J; bases not matched to a gene: 8. CDR3 length equals 15 residues. CDR3 in amino acids: CASSPGTESSYEQYF. CDR3 coding DNA: TGTGCCAGCAGCCCCGGGACAGAGTCATCCTACGAGCAGTACTTC.

J is TRBJ2-1 and V is TRBV19; possible D gene TRBD2, 5 bases. CDR1 is LNHDA, CDR2 SQIVND, per germline (reference sequence). V shed 7 bases and J shed 1 base, with 14 bases lying between them. The CDR3 contains 15 residues. The CDR3 reads CASKLSGPSYNEQFF. CDR3 sequence (DNA): TGTGCCAGTAAGTTAAGCGGCCCTTCCTACAATGAGCAGTTCTTC. Supplemented by reference TRBV19 and TRBJ2-1, the full variable domain reads DGGITQSPKYLFRKEGQNVTLSCEQNLNHDAMYWYRQDPGQGLRLIYYSQIVNDFQKGDIAEGYSVSREKKESFPLTVTSAQKNPTAFYLCASKLSGPSYNEQFFGPGTRLTVL.

The genes are TRBV10-1 and TRBJ2-2, with 9 bases identical to TRBD2. The V segment lost 0 bases and the J segment 5 bases; nucleotides outside the gene matches: 4. The CDR3 covers 16 residues. Germline-derived CDR1 and CDR2 are WNHNN and SYGVQD (reference sequence). CDR3 bases: TGCGCCAGCAGTGAGTCGGGACTAGCTATGACCGGGGAGCTGTTTTTT. It translates to CASSESGLAMTGELFF.

The chain couples TRBV10-3 to TRBJ1-4, with TRBD1 as a possible D gene (5 bases). Deletions cut 2 bases from V and 0 bases from J, with 7 bases between. CDR3 length equals 15 residues. CDR1 and CDR2 from the germline V gene are ENHRY and SYGVKD. The CDR3 is CAISERGATNEKLFF. CDR3 nucleotide sequence: TGTGCCATCAGTGAGAGGGGTGCAACTAATGAAAAACTGTTTTTT.

This chain connects TRBV7-9 to TRBJ1-4, with unresolved D. This CDR3 has 15 residues. CDR1 is SEHNR, CDR2 FQNEAQ, per germline (reference sequence). The V gene lost 1 base and the J gene lost 8 bases, with 14 bases spanning the gap. The CDR3 DNA reads TGTGCCAGCAGCTTAGTAGGCCCCTCGGGAGAAAAACTGTTTTTT. It translates to CASSLVGPSGEKLFF.

V usage is TRBV6-5 and J usage is TRBJ2-7; 9 nucleotides match TRBD1. Germline loops: CDR1 MNHEY, CDR2 SVGAGI. The CDR3 covers 14 residues. V shed 2 bases, J shed 6 bases, and the junction held 5 bases outside the gene matches. DNA for the CDR3: TGTGCCAGCAGTTACCAGGGACAGGGTGTCGAGCAGTACTTC. Its protein product is CASSYQGQGVEQYF.

The chain uses TRBV30 and TRBJ1-2, with 7 bases identical to TRBD1. The CDR3 loop spans 13 amino acids. J lost 14 bases, V lost 0 bases, and 12 bases had no gene match. Germline CDR1 is GTSNPN and CDR2 is SVGIG (reference sequence). The CDR3 sequence is CAWSVQGGATLTF. The CDR3, as DNA: TGTGCCTGGAGTGTCCAGGGGGGGGCTACATTGACCTTC. The full variable domain, in which reference TRBV30 and TRBJ1-2 provide the parts outside the CDR3, is SQTIHQWPATLVQPVGSPLSLECTVEGTSNPNLYWYRQAAGRGLQLLFYSVGIGQISSEVPQNLSASRPQDRQFILSSKKLLLSDSGFYLCAWSVQGGATLTFGSGTRLTVV.

The chain has TRBV12-3 or TRBV12-4 and TRBJ2-5, with D perhaps TRBD2 (6 bases). This CDR3 is 13 amino acids long. Trimming pared 6 bases from V and 6 bases from J, leaving 14 bases between. This CDR3 is CASRGTSRQTQYF. In DNA, the CDR3 is TGTGCCAGCAGGGGAACTAGCAGGCAGACCCAGTACTTC.

This chain joins TRBV6-2 or TRBV6-3 and TRBJ2-7; 7 bases match TRBD1. The germline CDR1 and CDR2 sequences are MNHEY and SVGEGT. The CDR3 loop spans 16 amino acids. J was trimmed by 0 bases and V by 0 bases; bases with no gene match: 5. CDR3 region: CASSYSSRGSSYEQYF. The CDR3 nucleotides are TGTGCCAGCAGTTACTCGAGCAGGGGGAGCTCCTACGAGCAGTACTTC.

This clone has only one observation. The chain is built from TRBV5-6 and TRBJ1-2; perhaps TRBD1 as D (6 bases). The germline V gene has CDR1 SGHDT and CDR2 YYEEEE. V lost 3 bases and J lost 4, with 7 bases in between. The length of the CDR3 is 12 residues. The chain's CDR3 is CASSWDIYGYTF. The CDR3 DNA follows: TGTGCCAGCAGCTGGGACATCTATGGCTACACCTTC.